This paragraph reports one T cell receptor (beta chain). The sample comes from a study of blood T cell repertoires in COVID-19. Study-level information: From the United States, Italy and Spain came samples of acute and convalescent COVID-19.

V shed 6 bases, J shed 3 bases, and the junction held 2 bases outside the gene matches. The CDR3 runs to 13 residues. Per the study methods: Amplified reference gene primers provided the basis for estimating nucleated cell counts. Generated by immunoSEQ multiplex PCR, the TCRdb table keeps only in-frame clones and is missing some. That table furnishes V, J and clone size, whereas the DNA furnished D and trimming. The sample lists roughly 360,000 clones, approximately 89% occurring once. Participants, about 18 to 89 years old, spanned 24 US areas. The V call is TRBV12-3 or TRBV12-4, the J call TRBJ2-5; 9 bases align to TRBD2. This clonotype originated in a man aged 30-40 years who had recovered from COVID-19. Sequenced: PBMCs or T cells enriched from blood (not recorded which). The DNA for the CDR3 is TGTGCCAGCAGATCTAGCGGGGAAGAGACCCAGTACTTC. Translation: CASRSSGEETQYF.